The 7 T cell receptor beta chains presented below share a single source sample, sequenced in a study of low-dose radiotherapy and immunotherapy resistance in tumors. With TRAV- and TRBV-specific primers, first-strand cDNA was made, covering the alpha and beta chains. TCR amplification involved 20 PCR cycles with a constant-region primer and V-primer adapter. TCRdb re-called the reads with MiXCR, one entry per CDR3 protein. This table has 30,000 to 40,000 distinct CDR3 sequences, less than 25% appearing once. Time point of the sample: after trial treatment. The treatment here: LDRT plus nivolumab, ipilimumab, low-dose cyclophosphamide and aspirin (RACIN trial). The sample was PBMCs, taken after low-dose radiotherapy plus immunotherapy. All receptors come from a female donor with ovarian cancer.

This clonotype was found many times. This chain joins TRBV2 and TRBJ2-5; D is perhaps TRBD2 (5 bases). V was cut by 4 bases and J by 5 bases, with 14 bases left in between. From germline, CDR1 is SNHLY and CDR2 FYNNEI. The CDR3 consists of 14 residues. The CDR3 is CASSARVGGETQYF. The CDR3, as DNA: TGTGCCAGCAGTGCCCGGGTGGGCGGGGAGACCCAGTACTTC.

Many counts were recorded for this clonotype. The V call is TRBV12-3 or TRBV12-4, the J call TRBJ1-1; tentatively, D is TRBD1 (5 bases). The CDR3 consists of 14 residues. Trimming pared 4 bases from V and 0 bases from J, leaving 9 bases between. The CDR3 DNA is TGTGCCAGCAGTTCGGGACTGTTGAACACTGAAGCTTTCTTT. It yields the protein CASSSGLLNTEAFF.

This clonotype was observed many times. The chain joins TRBV6-2 or TRBV6-3 to TRBJ2-7, with 7 bases lining up with TRBD2. Germline V lookup: CDR1 MNHEY, CDR2 SVGEGT. The trim removed 0 bases at V and 3 bases at J, leaving 5 bases unmatched. This CDR3 is built from 15 residues. This CDR3 is CASSYSAGVRYEQYF. Written as DNA, the CDR3 is TGTGCCAGCAGTTACTCCGCGGGGGTACGCTACGAGCAGTACTTC.

There are many counts of this clonotype. This chain joins TRBV29-1 and TRBJ2-6; D gene ambiguous. Trimming removed 7 bases from V and 0 bases from J, with 4 bases in between. This CDR3 contains 12 residues. The germline V gene encodes CDR1 SQVTM and CDR2 ANQGSEA. The CDR3 loop is CSGFSGANVLTF. CDR3 in DNA: TGCAGCGGCTTCTCTGGGGCCAACGTCCTGACTTTC.

The V and J genes are TRBV29-1 and TRBJ2-1; 13 bases line up with TRBD2. CDR1 is SQVTM and CDR2 is ANQGSEA in the germline V gene. The CDR3 covers 13 residues. Trimming removed 4 bases from V and 6 bases from J; junction bases left unmatched: 0. The CDR3 loop reads CSVGLAGGNEQFF. CDR3 sequence (DNA): TGCAGCGTTGGACTAGCGGGAGGCAATGAGCAGTTCTTC.

This chain connects TRBV7-2 to TRBJ2-5; 12 positions agree with TRBD2. Trimming at V came to 1 base and at J to 4 bases, leaving 1 base not matched to a gene. From germline, CDR1 is SGHTA and CDR2 FQGNSA. This CDR3 contains 15 residues. CDR3 DNA sequence: TGTGCCAGCAGCTTAGAACTAGCGGGAGGAGAGACCCAGTACTTC. Its translation is CASSLELAGGETQYF.

The rearrangement uses TRBV20-1 and TRBJ2-7; 7 bases align to TRBD2. The V segment lost 6 bases and the J segment 2 bases; nucleotides outside the gene matches: 7. CDR1 is DFQATT and CDR2 is SNEGSKA in the germline V gene (reference sequence). CDR3 size: 13 residues. As DNA, the CDR3 is TGCAGTGCCCAAGCGAGCGGGACCTACGAGCAGTACTTC. Amino acid sequence: CSAQASGTYEQYF.